Listed below are T cell receptor beta chains from one sample, sequenced in a study of T cell clonotyping in hematopoietic cell transplantation. Produced via immunoSEQ multiplex PCR; TCRdb's table is partial and in-frame only. This sample carries 1,200 or so clones, around 50% of them seen once, and the ten largest clones take approximately 24%. The sequencing here drew on PBMCs, taken 180 days after allogeneic stem cell transplant. These receptors all stem from a male patient aged 45-59 years who had an allogeneic stem cell transplant from an unrelated donor, so T cells may come from the graft donor. Some clones in this sample may be carry-over from other donors' samples. The CDR3 runs from the conserved cysteine through the conserved F or W. The D gene is left open where the match is weak. Size values are once, few and many counts, or a class for expanded clones, and some rows have none.

TRBD1	TRBV19	few	TRBJ1-3	TGTGCCAGTAGTCAGGGGGCGGAAGGAAACACCATATATTTT	CASSQGAEGNTIYF
.	TRBV7-3	.	TRBJ2-7	TGTGCCAGCAGCTTTGGCGGCGGGTACGAGCAGTACTTC	CASSFGGGYEQYF
.	TRBV4-2	.	TRBJ2-3	TGTGCCAGCAGCCACTGGGATACGCAGTATTTT	CASSHWDTQYF
.	TRBV5-6	.	TRBJ2-7	TGTGCCAGCACTCACGACTCGGGGTCTTACGAGCAGTACTTC	CASTHDSGSYEQYF
TRBD2	TRBV30	.	TRBJ2-2	TGTGCCTGGATGTGGGGGACTAGCGGGAGTGCCGGGGAGCTGTTTTTT	CAWMWGTSGSAGELFF
.	TRBV7-8	hyperexpanded	TRBJ1-1	TGTGCCAGCAGTCAAACCCCTGGGTCTGAAGCTTTCTTT	CASSQTPGSEAFF
TRBD2	TRBV29-1	.	TRBJ2-7	TGCAGCGTTCTGGGACTAGCGGTCTACGAGCAGTACTTC	CSVLGLAVYEQYF
.	TRBV7-9	.	TRBJ2-7	TGTGCCAGCAGCTTATCTATGTACGAGCAGTACTTC	CASSLSMYEQYF
.	TRBV10-3	few	TRBJ1-1	TGTGCCATCAGTGCAGACAGGGAAGCTTTCTTT	CAISADREAFF
.	TRBV4-3	.	TRBJ2-7	TGCGCCAGCAGCCCTACAGCTCTCCATACCTACGAGCAGTACTTC	CASSPTALHTYEQYF
.	TRBV30	few	TRBJ1-6	TGTGCCTGGAGCCGTAGCTCCTATAATTCACCCCTCCACTTT	CAWSRSSYNSPLHF
.	TRBV18	few	TRBJ2-7	TGTGCCAGCTCGCAACAGGACGGATCTCGTCCCCCTTACGAGCAGTACTTC	CASSQQDGSRPPYEQYF
.	TRBV5-8	once	TRBJ1-1	TGTGCCAGCAGCTTGGCCCTGAATACTGAAGCTTTCTTT	CASSLALNTEAFF
TRBD2	TRBV30	few	TRBJ2-2	TGTGCCTGGACTAGCGGGAGGTCCGGGGGCGGGGAGCTGTTTTTT	CAWTSGRSGGGELFF
.	TRBV4-1	.	TRBJ2-7	TGCGCCAGCAGCCAAGATTGGACGGTCGGCGAGCAGTACTTC	CASSQDWTVGEQYF
TRBD2	TRBV5-6	few	TRBJ2-1	TGTGCCAGCTCCGGGGGAGGGGCCTATGAGCAGTTCTTC	CASSGGGAYEQFF
.	TRBV13	few	TRBJ2-7	TGTGCCAGCAGCCTTAGACAGGAGAACAACTACGAGCAGTACTTC	CASSLRQENNYEQYF
.	TRBV7-9	.	TRBJ2-2	TGTGCCAGCAGCCCATCCCGAGGTAGGGCGGCCGGGGAGCTGTTTTTT	CASSPSRGRAAGELFF
.	TRBV5-6	few	TRBJ2-4	TGTGCCAGCAGCTTGGAGGCTAAAAACATTCAGTACTTC	CASSLEAKNIQYF
.	TRBV5-1	few	TRBJ2-1	TGCGCCAGCAGCGAATGGGGGGAAGACAATGAGCAGTTCTTC	CASSEWGEDNEQFF
.	TRBV6-1	large	TRBJ2-7	TGTGCCAGCAGGTACGAGCAGTACTTC	CASRYEQYF
.	TRBV6-6	.	TRBJ2-2	TGTGCCTGCGGAGGGGGGGCAAGAACCGGGGAGCTGTTTTTT	CACGGGARTGELFF
.	TRBV7-2	once	TRBJ1-2	TGTGCCAGCAGCTTAGAAGTTGGTGCCGGAGCTAACTATGGCTACACCTTC	CASSLEVGAGANYGYTF
.	TRBV29-1	.	TRBJ2-5	TGCAGCGTTGAAGGAGGGGTAGCGGAGACCCAGTACTTC	CSVEGGVAETQYF
.	TRBV7-2	.	TRBJ1-3	TGTGCCAGCACCTCGGGACGGGGAAACACCATATATTTT	CASTSGRGNTIYF
.	TRBV30	.	TRBJ2-5	TGTGCCTGGAGTCGCTCACTGAACCAAGAGACCCAGTACTTC	CAWSRSLNQETQYF
.	TRBV4-1	once	TRBJ2-7	TGCGCCAGCAGCCAAGAAAGGGGAGTGTGGACCTACGAGCAGTACTTC	CASSQERGVWTYEQYF
.	TRBV6-5	.	TRBJ2-3	TGTGCCAGCAGTTACTCGCAGGTCCGCACAGATACGCAGTATTTT	CASSYSQVRTDTQYF
TRBD1	TRBV30	.	TRBJ1-4	TGTGCCTGGAGTAGGGGGACAGGAAATGAAAAACTGTTTTTT	CAWSRGTGNEKLFF
.	TRBV9	few	TRBJ2-1	TGTGCCAGCAGCGTATTCAACAATGAGCAGTTCTTC	CASSVFNNEQFF
.	TRBV5-1	.	TRBJ2-5	TGCGCCAGCACCTCCGGAGAGACCCAGTACTTC	CASTSGETQYF
.	TRBV9	few	TRBJ1-6	TGTGCCAGCAGCGTAGCCCCCGTCGAGGCCCATAATTCACCCCTCCACTTT	CASSVAPVEAHNSPLHF
.	TRBV6-5	large	TRBJ2-7	TGTGCCAGCAGTTATGGGCCCCTCGGCGAGCAGTACTTC	CASSYGPLGEQYF
TRBD1	TRBV5-1	.	TRBJ2-7	TGCGCCAGCAGCGGCTGGGACAGGGTAGGCGAGCAGTACTTC	CASSGWDRVGEQYF
.	TRBV6-5	.	TRBJ1-5	TGTGCCAGCAGTTATTCCGGGGATCAGCCCCAGCATTTT	CASSYSGDQPQHF
.	TRBV7-6	.	TRBJ1-1	TGTGCCAGCAGCTTAGAGGTGGTGAACACTGAAGCTTTCTTT	CASSLEVVNTEAFF
.	TRBV5-1	once	TRBJ1-3	TGCGCCAGCAGTGAAGGAAACACCATATATTTT	CASSEGNTIYF
TRBD2	TRBV10-3	.	TRBJ2-3	TGTGCCATCAGCCCTAGCGGGGGGTTCACAGATACGCAGTATTTT	CAISPSGGFTDTQYF
.	TRBV13	.	TRBJ1-6	TGTGCCAGCAGCTTAGTGGCGGGGGGAAAGAATTCACCCCTCCACTTT	CASSLVAGGKNSPLHF
.	TRBV28	few	TRBJ1-6	TGTGCCAGCAGTTTTATCAATTCACCCCTCCACTTT	CASSFINSPLHF
.	TRBV30	.	TRBJ2-7	TGTGCCTGGAGTGTACTTTTCGGGGAGCAGTACTTC	CAWSVLFGEQYF
TRBD2	TRBV4-3	.	TRBJ2-7	TGCGCCAGCAGCCAAGATTGGGGGGGCTACGAGCAGTACTTC	CASSQDWGGYEQYF
.	TRBV25-1	.	TRBJ1-1	TGTGCCAGCAGTGAACGGGTCGATCAGGGCAGGCGAGCTTTCTTT	CASSERVDQGRRAFF
TRBD1	TRBV28	.	TRBJ1-2	TGTGCCAGCAGTTTATTAGACAGGGGAAGCTATGGCTACACCTTC	CASSLLDRGSYGYTF
.	TRBV7-9	.	TRBJ2-6	TGTGCCAGCAGCCCTAGAGTTTCTGGGGCCAACGTCCTGACTTTC	CASSPRVSGANVLTF
.	TRBV6-5	.	TRBJ1-3	TGTGCCAGCAGTTACCAGGGGCCTGGAAACACCATATATTTT	CASSYQGPGNTIYF
.	TRBV4-3	.	TRBJ2-5	TGCGCCAGCAGCCAAGGAGGGGGGTACCGGGGCCAAGAGACCCAGTACTTC	CASSQGGGYRGQETQYF